Following are 29 T cell receptor beta chains from one sample sequenced in a study of T cells in Graves' hyperthyroidism and ophthalmopathy (dated by TCRdb to the late 2010s). The library was prepared using multiplex PCR. The sequencer listed for this sample is Illumina HiSeq 2000. The TCR beta CDR3 regions were amplified from the RNA transcripts. For the first round of RT-PCR on the TCR CDR3, the HTBI primer set was used together with the Qiagen OneStep RT-PCR kit. TCRdb reprocessing: public reads trimmed at Q25 with fastp, clones called with MiXCR, in-frame beta chains kept. Rows with a matching CDR3 protein are joined into one entry that keeps the most common DNA and genes. The sample profile shows about 510,000 distinct CDR3 sequences; 40% to 50% of them were found once. Around 44% of the sample rests with the top ten. Sequenced: peripheral blood or thyroid tissue (not recorded which). All receptors come from an adult woman with Graves' disease, either hyperthyroidism or ophthalmopathy (not recorded which).

V is TRBV11-2 and J is TRBJ2-7, with TRBD2 matching over 9 bases. J gave up 0 bases and V 3 bases, and 3 bases lay outside the gene matches. This CDR3 is 15 amino acids long. In germline, CDR1 is SGHAT, CDR2 FQNNGV. The CDR3 coding sequence is TGTGCCAGCAGCTTGCGGGGGGGGGTCTCCTACGAGCAGTACTTC. It is translated as CASSLRGGVSYEQYF. The complete variable domain, with remaining parts taken from reference TRBV11-2 and TRBJ2-7, reads EAGVAQSPRYKIIEKRQSVAFWCNPISGHATLYWYQQILGQGPKLLIQFQNNGVVDDSQLPKDRFSAERLKGVDSTLKIQPAKLEDSAVYLCASSLRGGVSYEQYFGPGTRLTVT.

The CDR3 region is CASSIYLGGYTIYF. In DNA form, the CDR3 reads TGTGCCAGTAGTATCTACCTCGGGGGCTACACCATATATTTT. This sequence joins TRBV19 and TRBJ1-3, with D possibly being TRBD1 (6 bases). The ends were cut back, 3 bases at V and 8 bases at J, with 14 bases in the middle. The CDR3 has 14 amino acids. Germline V CDR1 and CDR2: LNHDA, SQIVND (reference sequence).

This clonotype was observed many times. The gene calls are TRBV9 and TRBJ1-6, with D perhaps TRBD1 (5 bases). Deletions cut 3 bases from V and 3 bases from J, with 16 bases between. CDR1 SGDLS and CDR2 YYNGEE come from the germline V gene. The CDR3 runs to 17 residues. The DNA for the CDR3 is TGTGCCAGCAGCGCCCTAAGTGGGGCGGTCTATAATTCACCCCTCCACTTT. Its translation: CASSALSGAVYNSPLHF.

This clonotype showed up just a few times. The chain has TRBV7-9 and TRBJ1-2; D is ambiguous. There are 16 residues in the CDR3. Germline-derived CDR1 and CDR2 are SEHNR and FQNEAQ (reference sequence). Trimming removed 5 bases at V and 2 bases at J, with 18 bases between. The CDR3 reads CASSQHETPRNYGYTF. CDR3 sequence (DNA): TGTGCCAGCAGCCAACACGAGACACCTAGGAACTATGGCTACACCTTC.

The chain links TRBV29-1 to TRBJ1-1; 7 bases align to TRBD1. The germline V gene encodes CDR1 SQVTM and CDR2 ANQGSEA. The CDR3 spans 13 residues. The trim removed 6 bases at V and 5 bases at J, leaving 9 bases unmatched. In DNA, the CDR3 is TGCAGCGTAAGGCAGGGGGTTAGGACTGAAGCTTTCTTT. It translates to CSVRQGVRTEAFF.

This clonotype has a handful of counts. The V and J genes are TRBV2 and TRBJ1-2; D is uncertain. V lost 6 bases and J lost 2, with 10 bases in between. The germline gives CDR1 SNHLY, CDR2 FYNNEI. This CDR3 is built from 13 residues. The CDR3: CASRSTINYGYTF. CDR3 in DNA: TGTGCCAGCAGATCGACAATAAACTATGGCTACACCTTC.

This clonotype has ten or more counts. The V and J genes are TRBV20-1 and TRBJ1-4, with D unclear. V dropped 5 bases and J dropped 8 bases, with 15 bases sitting between them. The CDR3 length is 13 residues. Looked up from germline, CDR1 is DFQATT and CDR2 is SNEGSKA (reference sequence). Written as DNA, the CDR3 is TGCAGTGCTCCAGAGCTCACGGACGAAAAACTGTTTTTT. Amino acid sequence: CSAPELTDEKLFF.

This clonotype was recorded at least ten times. An end of the junction does not agree with germline; a read error may underlie this. V usage is TRBV7-3 and J usage is TRBJ2-2; no reliable D call. Germline CDR1 SGHTA, CDR2 FQGTGA. The CDR3 runs to 13 residues. In nucleotides, the CDR3 is TGCGCCAGCAGCTTGTCGAACACCGGGGAGCTGTTTTTT. Protein sequence: CASSLSNTGELFF.

This clonotype was seen more than once but under ten times. The J gene is TRBJ1-1, the V gene TRBV5-8; tentatively, D is TRBD1 (6 bases). V was clipped by 4 bases and J by 4 bases, with 14 bases between them. This CDR3 spans 14 amino acids. Germline loops: CDR1 SGHTS, CDR2 YDEGEE. CDR3 residues: CASSLDSVGTEAFF. CDR3 in DNA: TGTGCCAGCAGCCTGGACAGTGTTGGCACTGAAGCTTTCTTT.

This clonotype was found a few times. The gene calls are TRBV2 and TRBJ1-5; 9 nucleotides align to TRBD1. The germline CDR1 and CDR2 sequences are SNHLY and FYNNEI. V shed 4 bases and J 14 bases; nucleotides not matched to a gene: 6. The CDR3 totals 12 residues. CDR3 bases: TGTGCCAGCAGTGTCGAGACAGGGGGGGAGCATTTT. Its translation is CASSVETGGEHF.

This chain uses TRBV6-1 with TRBJ2-5; 9 bases are shared with TRBD1. V dropped 1 base and J dropped 5; count of bases not matched to a gene: 11. Germline V gene lookup returns CDR1 MNHNS and CDR2 SASEGT. The length of the CDR3 is 17 residues. The CDR3 loop reads CASSEEPTGGGHETQYF. CDR3 bases: TGTGCCAGCAGTGAAGAACCGACAGGGGGAGGTCATGAGACCCAGTACTTC.

The rearrangement joins TRBV7-9 to TRBJ2-7; 7 bases align to TRBD1. J gave up 5 bases and V 8 bases, and 9 bases lay outside the gene matches. CDR1 is SEHNR and CDR2 is FQNEAQ in the germline V gene (reference sequence). This CDR3 has 13 residues. CDR3 sequence: CASQTGSSNEQYF. The DNA for the CDR3 is TGTGCCAGCCAGACAGGGAGCTCTAACGAGCAGTACTTC. Full variable domain (remainder filled in from reference TRBV7-9 and TRBJ2-7): DTGVSQNPRHKITKRGQNVTFRCDPISEHNRLYWYRQTLGQGPEFLTYFQNEAQLEKSRLLSDRFSAERPKGSFSTLEIQRTEQGDSAMYLCASQTGSSNEQYFGPGTRLTVT.

For this clonotype: One end of the junction is discordant with germline, which a read error may explain. The chain has TRBV7-3 and TRBJ1-1; 7 bases map to TRBD1. The CDR3 has 16 residues. Germline V gene data show CDR1 as SGHTA and CDR2 as FQGTGA. CDR3 nucleotide sequence: TGCGCCAGCAGCCCCATTACGGGACAGATGAACACTGAAGCTTTCTTT. Encoded protein: CASSPITGQMNTEAFF.

The CDR3: CAISGAGRLRDTIYF. DNA of the CDR3: TGTGCCATCAGTGGGGCGGGCAGACTTCGTGACACCATATATTTT. V gene TRBV10-3 combines with J gene TRBJ1-3; unclear D gene. V lost 4 bases to trimming and J lost 8 bases, with 18 bases between them. CDR3 length: 15 residues. Germline CDR1 reads ENHRY; CDR2 reads SYGVKD.

This clonotype occurred many times. The gene calls are TRBV6-5 and TRBJ2-7, with a weak D call TRBD2 (6 bases). V was shortened by 8 bases and J by 0 bases, with 8 bases between the two germline ends. The CDR3 consists of 12 residues. Germline V lookup: CDR1 MNHEY, CDR2 SVGAGI. CDR3 sequence: CASGTASYEQYF. CDR3 DNA sequence: TGTGCCAGCGGGACTGCCTCCTACGAGCAGTACTTC.

The chain has TRBV14 and TRBJ2-5; the D gene is possibly TRBD2 (6 bases). There are 14 residues in the CDR3. The V and J ends lost 4 bases and 4 bases respectively, with 13 bases between them. CDR1 is SGHDN and CDR2 is FVKESK in the germline V gene. In DNA form, the CDR3 reads TGTGCCAGCAGCCTTGGACTATTAGTAGAGACCCAGTACTTC. Amino acids: CASSLGLLVETQYF.

A few counts support this clonotype. The J gene is TRBJ2-7, the V gene TRBV7-9; 8 bases line up with TRBD1. This CDR3 is built from 15 residues. With 4 bases clipped from V and 3 bases from J, the junction kept 8 bases outside the gene matches. Germline CDR1 reads SEHNR; CDR2 reads FQNEAQ (reference sequence). CDR3 region: CASSSVRDRNYEQYF. The CDR3 DNA sequence: TGTGCCAGCAGCTCCGTCCGGGACAGGAACTACGAGCAGTACTTC.

The chain couples TRBV20-1 to TRBJ1-4; no firm D call. The CDR3 runs to 14 residues. V was cut by 3 bases and J by 0 bases, with 8 bases left in between. CDR1 DFQATT and CDR2 SNEGSKA come from the germline V gene (reference sequence). CDR3 in DNA: TGCAGTGCTAGGCACTTTACAACTAATGAAAAACTGTTTTTT. It yields the protein CSARHFTTNEKLFF.

Points on this clonotype: Likely a read error: the CDR3 ends without its conserved phenylalanine or tryptophan. No DNA is shown, since the ends of the CDR3 on it are uncertain; the CDR3 is the one TCRdb lists. The gene calls are TRBV2 and TRBJ1-2; TRBD1 is taken as the D call from the table, unchecked against the DNA. Germline V gives CDR1 SNHLY, CDR2 FYNNEI. The CDR3 totals 14 residues, both ends included. The CDR3 reads CASTGSGTNYGYAL.

V is TRBV5-1 and J is TRBJ2-2, with 12 nucleotides matching TRBD2. This CDR3 has 17 amino acids. V trimming: 0 bases; J trimming: 7 bases; junction bases outside the gene matches: 7. Germline loops: CDR1 SGHRS, CDR2 YFSETQ. As DNA, the CDR3 is TGCGCCAGCAGCTTGGTGACTAGCGGGAGATTAGGCGGGGAGCTGTTTTTT. Encoded protein: CASSLVTSGRLGGELFF.

This clonotype was recorded many times. V gene TRBV25-1 combines with J gene TRBJ2-2, with D maybe TRBD2 (6 bases). Germline loops: CDR1 MGHDK, CDR2 SYGVNS. V was shortened by 0 bases and J by 13 bases, with 21 bases between the two germline ends. The CDR3 runs 16 residues. The CDR3 loop reads CASSEYPRAGPGTLFF. Here the CDR3 DNA reads TGTGCCAGCAGTGAATACCCGAGAGCGGGCCCCGGGACGCTGTTTTTT.

The chain is built from TRBV29-1 and TRBJ2-7; the match to TRBD2 covers 8 bases. This CDR3 has 11 residues. Germline V lookup: CDR1 SQVTM, CDR2 ANQGSEA. The V segment lost 7 bases and the J segment 7 bases; nucleotides outside the gene matches: 6. CDR3 nucleotides: TGCAGCGCTGGGGGCGGGGGGGAGCAGTACTTC. The encoded protein is CSAGGGGEQYF.

This chain joins TRBV5-1 and TRBJ2-7; D is possibly TRBD2 (6 bases). Between the trimmed V and J ends, which lost 5 bases and 5 bases, there was a span of 11 bases. CDR3 length: 12 amino acids. CDR1 and CDR2 from the germline V gene are SGHRS and YFSETQ. The CDR3 DNA reads as TGCGCCAGCAGACTGGAGGGTCACGAGCAGTACTTC. It yields the protein CASRLEGHEQYF.

A few counts support this clonotype. The chain carries TRBV24-1 and TRBJ2-5, with D possibly TRBD2 on 5 matching bases. Trimming stripped 4 bases from V and 2 bases from J, with 10 bases between. The CDR3 contains 14 residues. CDR1 is KGHDR and CDR2 is SFDVKD in the germline V gene. Here the CDR3 DNA reads TGTGCCACCAGTGAAAAAGCGGAACAAGAGACCCAGTACTTC. Translation: CATSEKAEQETQYF.

At least ten counts were recorded for this clonotype. The rearrangement uses TRBV6-1 and TRBJ1-3; no definite D call. V lost 2 bases and J lost 5, with 16 bases in between. This CDR3 has 16 residues. Looked up from germline, CDR1 is MNHNS and CDR2 is SASEGT. CDR3 amino acids: CASSEPSRAPRNTIYF. The CDR3 nucleotides read TGTGCCAGCAGTGAACCTTCGAGGGCACCCAGAAACACCATATATTTT.

The V call is TRBV10-3, the J call TRBJ1-1; 7 nucleotides match TRBD1. V dropped 0 bases and J dropped 4; count of bases not matched to a gene: 8. This CDR3 has 16 amino acids. Germline V gene lookup returns CDR1 ENHRY and CDR2 SYGVKD. The CDR3 DNA reads TGTGCCATCAGTGAGTCGGAGGGACAGTCGAGCACTGAAGCTTTCTTT. Translating it yields CAISESEGQSSTEAFF.

This clonotype was found a few times. The chain couples TRBV19 to TRBJ2-5; D uncertain. This CDR3 contains 13 residues. Germline V CDR1 and CDR2: LNHDA, SQIVND (reference sequence). Deletions cut 3 bases from V and 2 bases from J, with 7 bases between. This chain's CDR3 is CASSMVPQETQYF. The CDR3 DNA reads TGTGCCAGTAGTATGGTACCTCAAGAGACCCAGTACTTC.

V is TRBV28 and J is TRBJ2-3; D remains ambiguous. Trimming left V 5 bases short and J 0 bases short, with 18 bases between. This CDR3 has 17 amino acids. The germline gives CDR1 MDHEN, CDR2 SYDVKM. DNA of the CDR3: TGTGCCAGCAGTCCAAGCTTGGGTGTGGCTAGCACAGATACGCAGTATTTT. Translating it yields CASSPSLGVASTDTQYF. Together with reference TRBV28 and TRBJ2-3, the CDR3 gives the full variable domain: DVKVTQSSRYLVKRTGEKVFLECVQDMDHENMFWYRQDPGLGLRLIYFSYDVKMKEKGDIPEGYSVSREKKERFSLILESASTNQTSMYLCASSPSLGVASTDTQYFGPGTRLTVL.

The genes are TRBV11-2 and TRBJ2-5; 7 bases line up with TRBD2. This CDR3 spans 15 amino acids. Germline values: CDR1 SGHAT, CDR2 FQNNGV. Trimming at V came to 1 base and at J to 1 base, leaving 3 bases not matched to a gene. CDR3 amino acids: CASSLVWTSQETQYF. The CDR3, as DNA: TGTGCCAGCAGCTTAGTTTGGACTAGCCAAGAGACCCAGTACTTC.